Included here is one TCR beta chain sequence, with context. The data were produced by immunoSEQ multiplex PCR, yet TCRdb's version contains in-frame clones alone and is incomplete. The repertoire holds around 110,000 clones, with around 90% as singletons. The sample is drawn from a study of control samples from healthy donors and cancer patients. Sequenced material: blood. The sequence derives from a woman aged 70-85 years in good health.

In DNA form, the CDR3 reads TGTGCCAGCAGTTACTCGGGGGAAAAACTGTTTTTT. This sequence encodes CASSYSGEKLFF. The chain employs TRBV6-5 and TRBJ1-4; D is undetermined. Germline CDR1 MNHEY, CDR2 SVGAGI. The V gene lost 0 bases and the J gene lost 8 bases, with 4 bases spanning the gap. The CDR3 extends over 12 amino acids.